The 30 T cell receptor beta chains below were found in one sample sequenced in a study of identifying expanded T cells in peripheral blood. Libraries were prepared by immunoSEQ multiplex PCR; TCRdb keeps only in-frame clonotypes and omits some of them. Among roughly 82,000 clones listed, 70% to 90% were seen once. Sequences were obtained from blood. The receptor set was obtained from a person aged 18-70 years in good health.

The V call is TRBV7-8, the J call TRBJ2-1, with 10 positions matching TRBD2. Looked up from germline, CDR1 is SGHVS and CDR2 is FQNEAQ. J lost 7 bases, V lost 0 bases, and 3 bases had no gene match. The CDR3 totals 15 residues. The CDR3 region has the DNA TGTGCCAGCAGCTTAGCGCTAGCGGGAGTTAATGAGCAGTTCTTC. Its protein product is CASSLALAGVNEQFF.

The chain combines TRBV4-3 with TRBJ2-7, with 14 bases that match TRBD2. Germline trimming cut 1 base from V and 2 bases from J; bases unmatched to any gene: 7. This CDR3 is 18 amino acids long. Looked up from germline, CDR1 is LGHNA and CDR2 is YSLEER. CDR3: CASSQASGTSGSAYEQYF. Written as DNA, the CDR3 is TGCGCCAGCAGCCAAGCGTCCGGGACTAGCGGGAGTGCCTACGAGCAGTACTTC.

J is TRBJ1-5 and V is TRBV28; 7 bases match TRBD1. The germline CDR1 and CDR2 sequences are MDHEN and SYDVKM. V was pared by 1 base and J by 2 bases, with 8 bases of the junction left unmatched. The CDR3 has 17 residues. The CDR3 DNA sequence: TGTGCCAGCAGTTTATATACAGGGGCCCTTGGCAATCAGCCCCAGCATTTT. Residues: CASSLYTGALGNQPQHF.

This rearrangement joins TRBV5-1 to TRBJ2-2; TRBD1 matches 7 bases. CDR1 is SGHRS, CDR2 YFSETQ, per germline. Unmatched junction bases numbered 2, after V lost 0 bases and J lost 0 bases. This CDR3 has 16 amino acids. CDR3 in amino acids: CASSLADRANTGELFF. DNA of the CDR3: TGCGCCAGCAGCTTGGCCGACAGGGCGAACACCGGGGAGCTGTTTTTT.

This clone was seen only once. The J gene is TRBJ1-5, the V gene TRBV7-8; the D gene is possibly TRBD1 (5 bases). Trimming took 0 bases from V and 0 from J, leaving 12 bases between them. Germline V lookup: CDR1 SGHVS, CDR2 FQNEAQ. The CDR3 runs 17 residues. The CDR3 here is CASSLAGPGNSNQPQHF. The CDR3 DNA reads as TGTGCCAGCAGCTTAGCGGGGCCAGGTAATAGCAATCAGCCCCAGCATTTT.

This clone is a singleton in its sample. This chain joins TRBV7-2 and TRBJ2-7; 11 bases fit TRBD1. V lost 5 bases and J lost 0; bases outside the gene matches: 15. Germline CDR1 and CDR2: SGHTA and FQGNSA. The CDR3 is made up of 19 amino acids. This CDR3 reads CASSPGQGAGGRGSYEQYF. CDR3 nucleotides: TGTGCCAGCAGCCCCGGACAGGGGGCGGGCGGGAGGGGCTCCTACGAGCAGTACTTC.

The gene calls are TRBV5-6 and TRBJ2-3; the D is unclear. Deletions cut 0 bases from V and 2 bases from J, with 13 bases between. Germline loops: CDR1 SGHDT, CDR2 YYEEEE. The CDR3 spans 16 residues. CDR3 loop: CASSLALAEYTDTQYF. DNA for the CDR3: TGTGCCAGCAGCTTGGCCTTGGCTGAATACACAGATACGCAGTATTTT.

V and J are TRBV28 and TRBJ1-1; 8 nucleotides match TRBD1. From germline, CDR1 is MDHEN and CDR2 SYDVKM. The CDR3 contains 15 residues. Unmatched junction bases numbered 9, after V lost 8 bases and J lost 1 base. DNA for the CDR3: TGTGCCAGCTGGGAGGGACAGGTGGGGAACACTGAAGCTTTCTTT. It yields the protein CASWEGQVGNTEAFF.

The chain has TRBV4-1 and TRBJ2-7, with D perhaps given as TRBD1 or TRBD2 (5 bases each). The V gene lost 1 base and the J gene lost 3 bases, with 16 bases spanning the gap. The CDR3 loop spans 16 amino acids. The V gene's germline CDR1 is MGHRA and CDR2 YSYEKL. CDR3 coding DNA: TGCGCCAGCAGCCAAGCGAGGCAGGGTGGGGGCTACGAGCAGTACTTC. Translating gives CASSQARQGGGYEQYF.

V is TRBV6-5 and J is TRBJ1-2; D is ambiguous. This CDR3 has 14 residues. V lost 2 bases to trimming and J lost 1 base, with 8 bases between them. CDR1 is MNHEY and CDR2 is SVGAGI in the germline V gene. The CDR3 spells CASSYGVLNYGYTF. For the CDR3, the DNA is TGTGCCAGCAGTTACGGGGTACTTAACTATGGCTACACCTTC.

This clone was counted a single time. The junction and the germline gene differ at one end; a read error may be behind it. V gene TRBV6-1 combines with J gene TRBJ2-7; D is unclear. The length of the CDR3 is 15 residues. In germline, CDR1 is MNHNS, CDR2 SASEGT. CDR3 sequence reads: CAISEFGDQAPKQYF. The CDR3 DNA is TGTGCCATCAGTGAATTTGGAGATCAGGCCCCTAAGCAGTACTTC.

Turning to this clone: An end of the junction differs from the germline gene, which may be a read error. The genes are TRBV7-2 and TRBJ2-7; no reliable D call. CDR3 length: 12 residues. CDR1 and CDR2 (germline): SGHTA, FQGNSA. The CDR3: CASSLGPGPSRF. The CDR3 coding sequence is TGTGCCAGCAGCTTAGGCCCAGGCCCTTCCCGCTTC.

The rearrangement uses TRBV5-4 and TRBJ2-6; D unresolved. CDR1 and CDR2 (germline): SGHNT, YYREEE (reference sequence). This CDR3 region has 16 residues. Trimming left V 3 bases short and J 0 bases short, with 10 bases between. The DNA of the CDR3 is TGTGCCAGCAGCTACCTTGGGGACTCTGGGGCCAACGTCCTGACTTTC. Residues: CASSYLGDSGANVLTF.

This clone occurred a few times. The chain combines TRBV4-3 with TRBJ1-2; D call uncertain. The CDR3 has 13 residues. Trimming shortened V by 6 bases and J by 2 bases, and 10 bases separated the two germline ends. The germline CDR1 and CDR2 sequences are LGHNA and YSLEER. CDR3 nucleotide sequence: TGCGCCAGCAGTCCCACACGGAACTATGGCTACACCTTC. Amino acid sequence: CASSPTRNYGYTF.

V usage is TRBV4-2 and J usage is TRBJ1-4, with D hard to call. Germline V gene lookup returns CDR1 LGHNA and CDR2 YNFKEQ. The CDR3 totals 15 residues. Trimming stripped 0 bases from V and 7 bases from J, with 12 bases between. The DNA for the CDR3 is TGTGCCAGCAGCCAAGATCTCGGGAACGGTGAAAAACTGTTTTTT. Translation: CASSQDLGNGEKLFF.

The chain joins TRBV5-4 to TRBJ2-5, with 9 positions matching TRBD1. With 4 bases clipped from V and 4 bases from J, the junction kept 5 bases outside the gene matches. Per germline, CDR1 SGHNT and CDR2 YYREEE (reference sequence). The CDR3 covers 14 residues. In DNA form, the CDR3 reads TGTGCCAGCAGCCAACAGGGGGCGCCAGAGACCCAGTACTTC. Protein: CASSQQGAPETQYF.

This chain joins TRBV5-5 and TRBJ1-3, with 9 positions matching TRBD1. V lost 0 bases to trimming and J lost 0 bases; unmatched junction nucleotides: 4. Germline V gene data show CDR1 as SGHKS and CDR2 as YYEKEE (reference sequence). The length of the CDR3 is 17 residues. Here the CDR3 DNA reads TGTGCCAGCAGCTTGGAACAGGGGGCGTCCTCTGGAAACACCATATATTTT. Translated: CASSLEQGASSGNTIYF.

Written as DNA, the CDR3 is TGTGCCAGCAGCTTAACGAGTTCAGAGACCCAGTACTTC. This sequence encodes CASSLTSSETQYF. The V and J genes are TRBV11-3 and TRBJ2-5, with unresolved D. Germline V gene data show CDR1 as SGHNT and CDR2 as YENEEA. V was clipped by 2 bases and J by 4 bases, with 8 bases between them. The CDR3 is 13 amino acids.

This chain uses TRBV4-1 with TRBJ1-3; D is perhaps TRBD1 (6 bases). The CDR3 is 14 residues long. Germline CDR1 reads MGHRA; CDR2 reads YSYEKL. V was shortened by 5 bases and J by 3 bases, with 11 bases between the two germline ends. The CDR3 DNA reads TGCGCCAGCAGCGAGGGAGGGGGTGGAAACACCATATATTTT. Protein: CASSEGGGGNTIYF.

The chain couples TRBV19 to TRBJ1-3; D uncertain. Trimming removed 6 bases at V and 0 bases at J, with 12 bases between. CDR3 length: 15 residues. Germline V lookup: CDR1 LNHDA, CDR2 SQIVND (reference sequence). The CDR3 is CASREDGVSGNTIYF. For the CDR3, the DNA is TGTGCCAGTAGAGAAGACGGGGTCTCTGGAAACACCATATATTTT.

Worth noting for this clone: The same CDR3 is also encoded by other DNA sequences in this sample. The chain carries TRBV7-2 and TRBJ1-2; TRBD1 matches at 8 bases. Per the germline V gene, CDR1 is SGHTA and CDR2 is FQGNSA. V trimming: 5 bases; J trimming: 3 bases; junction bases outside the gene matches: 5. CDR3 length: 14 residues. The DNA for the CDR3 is TGTGCCAGCAGCACCCAGGGGGCTGACTATGGCTACACCTTC. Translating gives CASSTQGADYGYTF. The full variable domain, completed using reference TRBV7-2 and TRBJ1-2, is GAGVSQSPSNKVTEKGKDVELRCDPISGHTALYWYRQSLGQGLEFLIYFQGNSAPDKSGLPSDRFSAERTGGSVSTLTIQRTQQEDSAVYLCASSTQGADYGYTFGSGTRLTVV.

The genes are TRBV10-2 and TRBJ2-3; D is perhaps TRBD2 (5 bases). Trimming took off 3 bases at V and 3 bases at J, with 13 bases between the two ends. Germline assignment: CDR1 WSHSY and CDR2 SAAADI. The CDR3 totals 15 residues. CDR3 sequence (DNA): TGCGCCAGCAGTGATCGACGGAGAGGGACAGATACGCAGTATTTT. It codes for CASSDRRRGTDTQYF.

The CDR3 nucleotides read TGTGCCAGCAGCTTACGAGCTCAGGGGTTTTTTTCCGGGGAGCTGTTTTTT. Residues: CASSLRAQGFFSGELFF. The chain links TRBV7-2 to TRBJ2-2, with a tentative D call TRBD1 (6 bases). The CDR3 is 17 residues long. From germline, CDR1 is SGHTA and CDR2 FQGNSA. The V end was cut by 2 bases, the J end by 6 bases, with 19 bases between.

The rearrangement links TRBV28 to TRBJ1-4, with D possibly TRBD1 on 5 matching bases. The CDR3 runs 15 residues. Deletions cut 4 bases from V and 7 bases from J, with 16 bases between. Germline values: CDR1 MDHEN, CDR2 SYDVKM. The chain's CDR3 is CASSSHEGLGEKLFF. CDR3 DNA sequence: TGTGCCAGCAGTTCCCATGAGGGGCTGGGTGAAAAACTGTTTTTT. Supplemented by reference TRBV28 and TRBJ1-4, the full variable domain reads DVKVTQSSRYLVKRTGEKVFLECVQDMDHENMFWYRQDPGLGLRLIYFSYDVKMKEKGDIPEGYSVSREKKERFSLILESASTNQTSMYLCASSSHEGLGEKLFFGSGTQLSVL.

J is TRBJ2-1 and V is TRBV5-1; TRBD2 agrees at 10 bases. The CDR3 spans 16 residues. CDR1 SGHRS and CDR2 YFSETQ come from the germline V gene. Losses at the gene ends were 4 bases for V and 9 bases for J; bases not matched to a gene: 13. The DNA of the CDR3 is TGCGCCAGCAGCCTGTCGCCTAGCGGGAGTGTAGGTGAGCAGTTCTTC. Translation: CASSLSPSGSVGEQFF.

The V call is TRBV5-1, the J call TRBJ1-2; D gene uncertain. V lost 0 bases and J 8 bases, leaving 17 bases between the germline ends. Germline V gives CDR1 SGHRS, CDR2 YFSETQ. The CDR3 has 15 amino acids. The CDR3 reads CASSLAVGDARGYTF. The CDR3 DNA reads TGCGCCAGCAGCTTGGCCGTCGGGGATGCGAGAGGCTACACCTTC.

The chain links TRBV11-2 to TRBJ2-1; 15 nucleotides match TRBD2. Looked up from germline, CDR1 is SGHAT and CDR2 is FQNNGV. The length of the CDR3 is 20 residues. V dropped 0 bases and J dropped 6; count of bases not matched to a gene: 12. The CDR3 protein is CASSLEPGTSGRIRGNEQFF. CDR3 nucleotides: TGTGCCAGCAGCTTAGAGCCCGGGACTAGCGGGAGGATTAGGGGCAATGAGCAGTTCTTC.

DNA for the CDR3: TGTGCCAGCTCCTTCGGCGGAAACTCCTATGGCTACACCTTC. Its protein product is CASSFGGNSYGYTF. The V and J genes are TRBV27 and TRBJ1-2; D gene ambiguous. The V end was cut by 8 bases, the J end by 4 bases, with 17 bases between. This CDR3 has 14 amino acids. From germline, CDR1 is MNHEY and CDR2 SMNVEV (reference sequence).

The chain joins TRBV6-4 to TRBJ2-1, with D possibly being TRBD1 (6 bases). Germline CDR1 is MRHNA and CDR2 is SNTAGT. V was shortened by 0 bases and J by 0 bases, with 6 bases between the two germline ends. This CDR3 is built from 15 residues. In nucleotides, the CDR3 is TGTGCCAGCAGTGACTCGGACAGCTCCTACAATGAGCAGTTCTTC. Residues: CASSDSDSSYNEQFF.

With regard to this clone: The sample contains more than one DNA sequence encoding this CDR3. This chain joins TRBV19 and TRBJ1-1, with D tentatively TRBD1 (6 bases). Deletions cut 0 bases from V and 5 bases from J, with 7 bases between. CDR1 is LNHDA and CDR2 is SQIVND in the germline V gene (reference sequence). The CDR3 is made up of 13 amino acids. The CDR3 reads CASSIDRGTEAFF. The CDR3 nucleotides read TGTGCCAGTAGTATAGACAGGGGTACTGAAGCTTTCTTT.